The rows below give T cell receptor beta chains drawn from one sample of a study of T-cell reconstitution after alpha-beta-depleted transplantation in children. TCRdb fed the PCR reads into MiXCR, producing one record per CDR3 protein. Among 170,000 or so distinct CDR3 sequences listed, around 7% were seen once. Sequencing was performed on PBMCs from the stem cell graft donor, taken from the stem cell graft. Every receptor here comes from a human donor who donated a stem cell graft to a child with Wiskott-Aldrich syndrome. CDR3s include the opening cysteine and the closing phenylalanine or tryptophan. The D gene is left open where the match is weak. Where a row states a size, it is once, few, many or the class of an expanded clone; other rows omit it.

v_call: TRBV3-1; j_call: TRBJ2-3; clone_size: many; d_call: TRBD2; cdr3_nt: TGTGCCAGCAGCCCCAGGACTAGCGGCCGCACAGATACGCAGTATTTT; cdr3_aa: CASSPRTSGRTDTQYF
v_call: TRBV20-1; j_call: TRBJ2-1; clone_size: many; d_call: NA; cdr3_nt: TGCAGTGCAACCGAGAGCTACTACAATGAGCAGTTCTTC; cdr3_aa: CSATESYYNEQFF
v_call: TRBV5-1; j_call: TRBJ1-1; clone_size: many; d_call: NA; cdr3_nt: TGCGCCAGCAGCTTGGAGGGACAGAACACTGAAGCTTTCTTT; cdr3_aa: CASSLEGQNTEAFF
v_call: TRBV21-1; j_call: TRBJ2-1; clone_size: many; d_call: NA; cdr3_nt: TGTGCCAGCAGCAGAAAATGGGGGGTGGGCTTCTACAATGAGCAGTTCTTC; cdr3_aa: CASSRKWGVGFYNEQFF
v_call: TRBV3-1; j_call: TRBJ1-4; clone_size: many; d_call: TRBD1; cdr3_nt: TGTGCCAGCACCCAGGGACAGGGGAGCGAAAAACTGTTTTTT; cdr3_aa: CASTQGQGSEKLFF
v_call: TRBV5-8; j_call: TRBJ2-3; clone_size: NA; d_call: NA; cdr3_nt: TGTGCCAGCAGCTTGGCGGCGGGGGCAGGTGGAGATACGCAGTATTTT; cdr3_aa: CASSLAAGAGGDTQYF
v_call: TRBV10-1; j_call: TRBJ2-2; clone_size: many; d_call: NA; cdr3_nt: TGCGCCAGCAGTGCAGGGGACACCGGGGAGCTGTTTTTT; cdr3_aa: CASSAGDTGELFF
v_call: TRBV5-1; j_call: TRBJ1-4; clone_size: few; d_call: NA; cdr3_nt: TGCGCCAGCAGCTTGGCATTGAGTTCAACTAATGAAAAACTGTTTTTT; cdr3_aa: CASSLALSSTNEKLFF
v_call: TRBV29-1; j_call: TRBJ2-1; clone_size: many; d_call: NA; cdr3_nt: TGCAGCGCCCCCCGAGGGCTCGGGGAGCAGTTCTTC; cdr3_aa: CSAPRGLGEQFF
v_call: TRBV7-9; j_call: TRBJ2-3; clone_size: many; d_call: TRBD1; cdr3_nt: TGTGCCAGCAGCTTAGAGGGGACAGGGACGGATACGCAGTATTTT; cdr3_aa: CASSLEGTGTDTQYF
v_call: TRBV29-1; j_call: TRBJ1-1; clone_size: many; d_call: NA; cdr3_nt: TGCAGCGTTGAAGGTGCGGGAAGTGAAGCTTTCTTT; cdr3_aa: CSVEGAGSEAFF
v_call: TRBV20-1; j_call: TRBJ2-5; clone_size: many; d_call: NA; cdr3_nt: TGCAGTGCTAACAGACAAGAGACCCAGTACTTC; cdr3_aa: CSANRQETQYF
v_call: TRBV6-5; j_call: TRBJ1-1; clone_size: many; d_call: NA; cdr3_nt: TGTGCCAGCAGTTACTGGGGCAGAACTTTTATGAACACTGAAGCTTTCTTT; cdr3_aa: CASSYWGRTFMNTEAFF
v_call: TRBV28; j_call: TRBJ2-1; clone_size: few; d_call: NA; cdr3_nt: TGTGCCAGTGGGGTTCGCAATGAGCAGTTCTTC; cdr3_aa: CASGVRNEQFF
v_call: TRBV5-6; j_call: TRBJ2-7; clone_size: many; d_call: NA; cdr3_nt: TGTGCCAGCAGCAACGGGCGACCCTACGAGCAGTACTTC; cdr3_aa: CASSNGRPYEQYF
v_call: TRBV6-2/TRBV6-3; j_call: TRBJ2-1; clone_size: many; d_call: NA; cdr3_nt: TGTGCCAGCAGTTTATTCGGGGTCCCCACCCTAGAATACAATGAGCAGTTCTTC; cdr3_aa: CASSLFGVPTLEYNEQFF
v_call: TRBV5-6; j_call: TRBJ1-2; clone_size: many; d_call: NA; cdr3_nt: TGTGCCAGCAGCTTGGGACAGTTGCCTGGCGGCTACACCTTC; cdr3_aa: CASSLGQLPGGYTF
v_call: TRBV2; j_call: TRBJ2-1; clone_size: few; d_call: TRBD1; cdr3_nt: TGTGCCAGCAGGACAACCAGACAGGGCAATGAGCAGTTCTTC; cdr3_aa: CASRTTRQGNEQFF
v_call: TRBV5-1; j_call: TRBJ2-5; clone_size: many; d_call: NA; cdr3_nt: TGCGCCAGCAGCTCCGGGGTCCAAGAGACCCAGTACTTC; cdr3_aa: CASSSGVQETQYF
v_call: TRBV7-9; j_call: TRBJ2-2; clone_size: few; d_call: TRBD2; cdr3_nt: TGTGCCAGCAGTTTTGGACTAGCGGGGGAAAACACCGGGGAGCTGTTTTTT; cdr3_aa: CASSFGLAGENTGELFF
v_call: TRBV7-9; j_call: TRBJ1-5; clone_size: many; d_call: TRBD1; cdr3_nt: TGTGCCAGCAGCTTAGGCGGAGCAGGGGGCCATGATCAGCCCCAGCATTTT; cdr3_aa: CASSLGGAGGHDQPQHF
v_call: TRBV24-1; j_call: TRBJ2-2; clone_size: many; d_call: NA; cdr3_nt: TGTGCCACAGGGGATCCCGGGGAGCTGTTTTTT; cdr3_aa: CATGDPGELFF
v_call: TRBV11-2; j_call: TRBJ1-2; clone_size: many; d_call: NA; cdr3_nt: TGTGCCAGCAGCCAACGGACGGAAGGCTATGGCTACACCTTC; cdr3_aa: CASSQRTEGYGYTF
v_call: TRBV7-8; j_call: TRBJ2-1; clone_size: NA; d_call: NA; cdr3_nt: TGTGCCAGCAGCCCAGCAGGGGTCCGGCAGTTCTTC; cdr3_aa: CASSPAGVRQFF
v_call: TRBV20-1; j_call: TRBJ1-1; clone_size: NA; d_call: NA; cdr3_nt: TGCAGTGCTAGAGACAGGGGGAACACTGAAGCTTTCTTT; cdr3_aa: CSARDRGNTEAFF
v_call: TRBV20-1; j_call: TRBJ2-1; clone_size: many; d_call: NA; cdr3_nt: TGCAGTGCTCAGGGCAATGAGCAGTTCTTC; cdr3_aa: CSAQGNEQFF
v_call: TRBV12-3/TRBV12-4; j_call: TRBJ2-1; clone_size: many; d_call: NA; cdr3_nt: TGTGCCAGCAGATACAGGGACAATGAGCAGTTCTTC; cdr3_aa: CASRYRDNEQFF
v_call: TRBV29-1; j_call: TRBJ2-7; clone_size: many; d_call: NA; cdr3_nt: TGCAGCGTGTGGGCGCCGGACAGTTACGAGCAGTACTTC; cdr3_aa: CSVWAPDSYEQYF
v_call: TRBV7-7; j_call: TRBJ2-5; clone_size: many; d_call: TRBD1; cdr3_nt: TGTGCCAGCAGCTCACAGGGGGCATCCGAGACCCAGTACTTC; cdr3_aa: CASSSQGASETQYF
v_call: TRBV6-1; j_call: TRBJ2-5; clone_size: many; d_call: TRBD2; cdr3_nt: TGTGCCAGCAGCTCGGGACTAGCGCCGGGAGAGACCCAGTACTTC; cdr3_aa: CASSSGLAPGETQYF
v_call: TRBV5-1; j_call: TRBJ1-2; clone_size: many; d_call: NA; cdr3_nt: TGCGCCAGCAGCTCCCCTATGGGAATGGGAGACGGCTACACCTTC; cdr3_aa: CASSSPMGMGDGYTF
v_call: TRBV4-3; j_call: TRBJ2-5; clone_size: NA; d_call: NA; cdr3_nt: TGCGCCAGCAGCCAAGACGAGAAGCTGACCCAGTACTTC; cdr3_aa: CASSQDEKLTQYF
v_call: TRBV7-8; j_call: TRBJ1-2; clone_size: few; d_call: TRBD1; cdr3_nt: TGTGCCAGCAGCCCACGGGGGGACAGCTCTTACTATGGCTACACCTTC; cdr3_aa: CASSPRGDSSYYGYTF
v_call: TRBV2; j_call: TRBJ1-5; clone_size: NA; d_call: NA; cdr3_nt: TGTGCCAGCCGGGGGCGGTCAGGCAATCAGCCCCAGCATTTT; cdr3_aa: CASRGRSGNQPQHF
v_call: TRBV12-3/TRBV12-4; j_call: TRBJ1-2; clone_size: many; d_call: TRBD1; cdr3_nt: TGTGCCAGCAGTCGCACAGGGGACGGGGTCTATGGCTACACCTTC; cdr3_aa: CASSRTGDGVYGYTF
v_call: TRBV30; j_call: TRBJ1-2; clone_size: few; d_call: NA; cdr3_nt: TGTGCCTGGAGTGAGGGGGGGAACTATGGCTACACCTTC; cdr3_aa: CAWSEGGNYGYTF
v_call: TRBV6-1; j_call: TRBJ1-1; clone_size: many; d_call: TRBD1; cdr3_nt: TGTGCCAGCAGGCGACAGGGCGAGTTTGAAGCTTTCTTT; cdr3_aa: CASRRQGEFEAFF
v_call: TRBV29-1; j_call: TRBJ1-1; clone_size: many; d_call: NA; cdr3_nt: TGCAGCGTTACCAGGGATGTGGGGAACACTGAAGCTTTCTTT; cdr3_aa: CSVTRDVGNTEAFF
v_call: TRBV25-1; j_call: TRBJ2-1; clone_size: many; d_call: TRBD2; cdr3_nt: TGTGCCAGCAGTGAATCTCGACGGCGCGGGGGGTTTTACAATGAGCAGTTCTTC; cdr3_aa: CASSESRRRGGFYNEQFF
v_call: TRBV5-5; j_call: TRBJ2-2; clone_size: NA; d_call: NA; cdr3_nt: TGTGCCAGCAGCTTGTCGCAAGCGAACACCGGGGAGCTGTATTTT; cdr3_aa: CASSLSQANTGELYF
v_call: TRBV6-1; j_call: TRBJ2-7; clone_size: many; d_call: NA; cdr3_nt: TGTGCCAGCAGTCAGGGCCCAACCTACGAGCAGTACTTC; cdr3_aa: CASSQGPTYEQYF
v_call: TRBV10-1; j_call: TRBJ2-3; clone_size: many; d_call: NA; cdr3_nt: TGCGCCAGCAGTGATTTAGGGGCAGATACGCAGTATTTT; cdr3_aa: CASSDLGADTQYF
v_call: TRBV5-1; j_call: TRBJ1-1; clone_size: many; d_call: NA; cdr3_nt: TGCGCCAGCAGCTTGCGGGAAGGATACTACGCTGAAGCTTTCTTT; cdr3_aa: CASSLREGYYAEAFF
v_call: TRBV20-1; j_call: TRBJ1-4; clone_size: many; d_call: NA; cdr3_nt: TGCAGTGCTCCGGGGACCGGACAGCTCTTGGACGAAAAACTGTTTTTT; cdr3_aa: CSAPGTGQLLDEKLFF
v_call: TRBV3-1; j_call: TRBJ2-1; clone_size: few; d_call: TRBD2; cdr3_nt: TGTGCCAGCAGCCATGTCGCGGGGGGGCGGAATGAGCAGTTCTTC; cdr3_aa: CASSHVAGGRNEQFF
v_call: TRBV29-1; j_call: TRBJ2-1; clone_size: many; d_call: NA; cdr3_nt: TGCAGCGCACGACAGGGACTCGGATCCTGGCAGTTCTTC; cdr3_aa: CSARQGLGSWQFF
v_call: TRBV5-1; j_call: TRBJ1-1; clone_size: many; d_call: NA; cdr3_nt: TGCGCCAGCAGAATGGACGGGAACACTGAAGCTTTCTTT; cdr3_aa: CASRMDGNTEAFF
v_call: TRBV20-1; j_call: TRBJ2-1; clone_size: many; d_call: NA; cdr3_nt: TGCAGTGCCCTGACTACCGGCTCCTACAATGAGCAGTTCTTC; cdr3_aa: CSALTTGSYNEQFF
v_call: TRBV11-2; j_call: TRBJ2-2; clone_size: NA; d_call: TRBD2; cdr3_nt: TGTGCCAGCAGCCCCGCCCCTCTAGCGGGAGCGGTCGGGGAGCTGTTTTTT; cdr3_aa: CASSPAPLAGAVGELFF
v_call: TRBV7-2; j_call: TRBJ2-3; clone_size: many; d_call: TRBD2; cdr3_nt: TGTGCCAGCAGCCTCAACAGGCCTGGGGCTAGCGGGGATACGCAGTATTTT; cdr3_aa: CASSLNRPGASGDTQYF
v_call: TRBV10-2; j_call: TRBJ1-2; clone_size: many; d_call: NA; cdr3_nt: TGCGCCAGCAGTGTGAAGATCGGAGACTATGGCTACACCTTC; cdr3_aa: CASSVKIGDYGYTF
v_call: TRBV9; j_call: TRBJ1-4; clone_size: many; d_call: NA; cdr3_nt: TGTGCCAGCAGCGCGCCTAGGGAGAATGAAAAACTGTTTTTT; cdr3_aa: CASSAPRENEKLFF
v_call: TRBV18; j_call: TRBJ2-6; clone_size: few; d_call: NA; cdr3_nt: TGTGCCAGCTCACAGCGCCGCTCTGGGGCCAACGTCCTGACTTTC; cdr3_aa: CASSQRRSGANVLTF
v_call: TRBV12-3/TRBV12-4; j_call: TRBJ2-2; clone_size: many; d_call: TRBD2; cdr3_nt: TGTGCCAGCAGTTTAAGCCCAGCGGGGGGAGCCGGGGAGCTGTTTTTT; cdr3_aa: CASSLSPAGGAGELFF